A single sample is the source of the 4 T cell receptor beta chains below, sequenced in a study of blood T cell repertoires in COVID-19. Only in-frame clones appear in the TCRdb table, and some are missing; sequencing was by immunoSEQ multiplex PCR. The table has 400,000 to 450,000 clones, roughly 89% seen once. Sequences were obtained from peripheral blood. These receptors originate from a woman aged 30 to 39 with active or convalescent COVID-19.

This sequence joins TRBV27 and TRBJ1-2; D may be TRBD1 (6 bases). The germline gives CDR1 MNHEY, CDR2 SMNVEV (reference sequence). This CDR3 is 14 amino acids long. V was cut by 3 bases and J by 8 bases, with 16 bases left in between. The CDR3 region is CASSLGDRPGGYTF. The CDR3 nucleotides are TGTGCCAGCAGTTTGGGAGACAGGCCAGGGGGCTACACCTTC.

This clone appeared once. The genes are TRBV19 and TRBJ2-5; no reliable D call. Germline V lookup: CDR1 LNHDA, CDR2 SQIVND (reference sequence). V lost 5 bases and J lost 5, with 12 bases in between. The CDR3 extends over 13 amino acids. CDR3 DNA sequence: TGTGCCAGTAGTCCCGTCAGTTTGGAGACCCAGTACTTC. It encodes CASSPVSLETQYF.

V is TRBV6-5 and J is TRBJ1-2; no clear D. The CDR3 consists of 12 residues. Trimming left V 4 bases short and J 5 bases short, with 8 bases between. Germline CDR1 and CDR2: MNHEY and SVGAGI. CDR3 sequence reads: CASSSGLYGYTF. DNA for the CDR3: TGTGCCAGCAGTTCGGGGTTATATGGCTACACCTTC.

The chain uses TRBV19 and TRBJ2-3; tentative D call: TRBD1 (5 bases). From germline, CDR1 is LNHDA and CDR2 SQIVND (reference sequence). Deletions cut 5 bases from V and 4 bases from J, with 7 bases between. The CDR3 covers 12 residues. DNA for the CDR3: TGTGCCAGTAGTCCACAGGCAGATACGCAGTATTTT. Its translation: CASSPQADTQYF. Drawing the rest from reference TRBV19 and TRBJ2-3, the complete variable domain is DGGITQSPKYLFRKEGQNVTLSCEQNLNHDAMYWYRQDPGQGLRLIYYSQIVNDFQKGDIAEGYSVSREKKESFPLTVTSAQKNPTAFYLCASSPQADTQYFGPGTRLTVL.